The text below deals with one T cell receptor beta chain. The target antigen is unknown. The sample comes from a study of shared clonotypes between healthy human individuals. Overall study results and limits: What naive subsets generally showed was a larger estimated richness than memory subsets showed. Shared clonotypes across all four donors exceeded non-shared ones in generation probability.

This CDR3 is built from 16 residues. V shed 3 bases and J shed 0 bases, with 13 bases lying between them. The germline V gene encodes CDR1 SGHNT and CDR2 YYREEE (reference sequence). Using immunoSEQ multiplex PCR, the repertoire was profiled, and TCRdb retains in-frame clones only, with some absent. The data hold over a million clones, with around 78% observed a single time. The receptor comes from a man in his late teens or twenties in good health. Some clones in this sample may be carry-over from other donors' samples. Material: memory CD4+ T cells from PBMCs. As for subset: CD45RA-negative fraction. The rearrangement links TRBV5-4 to TRBJ1-3, with D uncertain. Here the CDR3 DNA reads TGTGCCAGCAGCTCCGGACGGGCGGTCTCTGGAAACACCATATATTTT. Amino acids: CASSSGRAVSGNTIYF.